These 9 T cell receptor beta chains came from one sample sequenced in a study of blood T cell repertoires in COVID-19. Measured with immunoSEQ multiplex PCR; TCRdb has only the in-frame clones, and not every one. In the table there are more than 300,000 clones, about nine tenths of which are singletons. Sequencing used PBMCs or T cells enriched from blood (not recorded which). Every receptor here comes from a man aged 30 to 45 who had recovered from COVID-19.

This clone was recorded once. This chain uses TRBV14 with TRBJ2-6, with D possibly being TRBD1 (5 bases). With 0 bases removed from V and 0 bases from J, the gap between germline ends came to 18 bases. Per germline, CDR1 SGHDN and CDR2 FVKESK. The CDR3 extends over 20 amino acids. CDR3: CASSQDWGPRPHSGANVLTF. The CDR3 DNA follows: TGTGCCAGCAGCCAAGATTGGGGCCCCCGACCGCACTCTGGGGCCAACGTCCTGACTTTC.

The chain has TRBV7-9 and TRBJ1-1, with 9 nucleotides matching TRBD1. V was clipped by 0 bases and J by 4 bases; unmatched bases: 3. The CDR3 consists of 15 residues. Germline CDR1 reads SEHNR; CDR2 reads FQNEAQ (reference sequence). In nucleotides, the CDR3 is TGTGCCAGCAGCTTAGCGACAGGGGGGGGCACTGAAGCTTTCTTT. Amino acids: CASSLATGGGTEAFF.

The chain recombines TRBV14 with TRBJ2-3, with D uncertain. This CDR3 has 15 amino acids. Trimming took off 1 base at V and 2 bases at J, with 10 bases between the two ends. CDR1 and CDR2 from the germline V gene are SGHDN and FVKESK. The CDR3 bases are TGTGCCAGCAGCCAAGCAGGTTGGTCCACAGATACGCAGTATTTT. Residues: CASSQAGWSTDTQYF.

This clone was counted a single time. The V call is TRBV28, the J call TRBJ1-5, with TRBD1 matching 7 bases. V lost 8 bases and J lost 1; bases outside the gene matches: 8. The CDR3 runs to 15 residues. Germline-derived CDR1 and CDR2 are MDHEN and SYDVKM. The CDR3 DNA reads as TGTGCCAGCCTAAACAGGGGTTTAAGCAATCAGCCCCAGCATTTT. Translated, it gives CASLNRGLSNQPQHF.

The chain has TRBV28 and TRBJ2-5, with D maybe TRBD2 (6 bases). CDR3 length: 14 residues. CDR1 and CDR2 from the germline V gene are MDHEN and SYDVKM. Trimming stripped 3 bases from V and 4 bases from J, with 12 bases between. CDR3 sequence: CASSFFSGGETQYF. In DNA form, the CDR3 reads TGTGCCAGCAGTTTTTTTAGCGGTGGAGAGACCCAGTACTTC.

This chain connects TRBV4-1 to TRBJ1-1, with 10 bases identical to TRBD1. After removal of 3 bases from V and 4 bases from J, the junction contained 8 bases not matched to a gene. The CDR3 extends over 16 amino acids. CDR1 and CDR2 from the germline V gene are MGHRA and YSYEKL. The CDR3 nucleotides read TGCGCCAGCAGCCATCATAGGACAGGGGGGTCCACTGAAGCTTTCTTT. Encoded protein: CASSHHRTGGSTEAFF.

The chain joins TRBV27 to TRBJ2-7, with D perhaps matching TRBD1 (5 bases). The ends were cut back, 1 base at V and 2 bases at J, with 15 bases in the middle. CDR1 and CDR2 (germline): MNHEY, SMNVEV (reference sequence). The CDR3 has 16 amino acids. CDR3 sequence (DNA): TGTGCCAGCAGTTTATTGGGCAGGGTGTTACCCTACGAGCAGTACTTC. It is translated as CASSLLGRVLPYEQYF.

The chain joins TRBV12-5 to TRBJ2-1, with 14 bases fitting TRBD2. Trimming removed 6 bases from V and 5 bases from J; junction bases left unmatched: 0. The germline V gene encodes CDR1 LGHNT and CDR2 FRNRAP. The CDR3 is 14 residues long. The CDR3: CASGGLAGDNEQFF. The CDR3, as DNA: TGTGCTAGTGGGGGACTAGCGGGGGACAATGAGCAGTTCTTC. The complete variable domain, with remaining parts taken from reference TRBV12-5 and TRBJ2-1, reads DARVTQTPRHKVTEMGQEVTMRCQPILGHNTVFWYRQTMMQGLELLAYFRNRAPLDDSGMPKDRFSAEMPDATLATLKIQPSEPRDSAVYFCASGGLAGDNEQFFGPGTRLTVL.

This clone was seen only a few times. The V call is TRBV7-9, the J call TRBJ2-7, with a tentative D call TRBD2 (6 bases). This CDR3 has 14 amino acids. Germline values: CDR1 SEHNR, CDR2 FQNEAQ (reference sequence). V was trimmed by 1 base and J by 4 bases, leaving 11 bases between them. The CDR3: CASSLGGLIYEQYF. The CDR3 DNA is TGTGCCAGCAGCTTAGGGGGACTTATTTACGAGCAGTACTTC. Complete variable domain (other parts from reference TRBV7-9 and TRBJ2-7): DTGVSQNPRHKITKRGQNVTFRCDPISEHNRLYWYRQTLGQGPEFLTYFQNEAQLEKSRLLSDRFSAERPKGSFSTLEIQRTEQGDSAMYLCASSLGGLIYEQYFGPGTRLTVT.